This T cell receptor beta chain was sequenced in a study of beta chain features in type 1 diabetes. The study reverse transcribed the entire isolated RNA, so it sequenced expressed TCRB transcripts. Data came from immunoSEQ multiplex PCR; TCRdb stores just in-frame clones and leaves some out. The table includes 130,000 to 150,000 clones, about 50% detected once. Study-level findings and limits: Naive, central memory and Treg TCRB repertoires seemed to resemble each other more closely in patients than they did in healthy donors.

Over 95% purity was reached by all sorted populations. Trimming stripped 1 base from V and 6 bases from J, with 3 bases between. Germline assignment: CDR1 SGHAT and CDR2 FQNNGV. The CDR3 consists of 11 residues. This clone was counted between two and nine times. What it binds is unknown. The TCR originated in a man aged 18-30 years in good health. Sequencing was performed on Tregs from blood. This rearrangement joins TRBV11-2 to TRBJ2-5; D remains unclear. CDR3 sequence (DNA): TGTGCCAGCAGCTTAGGGCAGACCCAGTACTTC. Protein: CASSLGQTQYF.